A few counts support the clone carrying this T cell receptor (beta chain). This CDR3 has 15 residues. Trimming cost V 3 bases and J 1 base, with 10 bases left between them. Germline loops: CDR1 KGHSH, CDR2 LQKENI. The data stem from a study of blood T cell repertoires in COVID-19. The assay was immunoSEQ multiplex PCR, and TCRdb's table has in-frame clones only and misses some. The sample contains 110,000 to 150,000 clones, roughly 90% of which appear only once. The sequenced sample consisted of peripheral blood. The chain carries TRBV18 and TRBJ1-5; a weak D match, TRBD1 (6 bases). The receptor was derived from a man between 50 and 59 years old with active or convalescent COVID-19. The CDR3 reads CASSPLQGSNQPQHF. CDR3 in DNA: TGTGCCAGCTCACCCCTACAGGGAAGCAATCAGCCCCAGCATTTT.